The next 26 T cell receptor beta chains were all read from a single sample in a study of PD-L1 blockade in urothelial cancer. The repertoire was sequenced with immunoSEQ multiplex PCR; TCRdb's copy has only in-frame clones and lacks some. The table records around 50,000 clones, about 81% of them present only once. Time point: pretreatment peripheral blood. Sequenced material: PBMCs, taken around atezolizumab (anti-PD-L1) treatment. These receptors all come from a man aged 50 or older with urothelial cancer.

This chain joins TRBV4-1 and TRBJ1-6; no definite D call. CDR1 MGHRA and CDR2 YSYEKL come from the germline V gene. The CDR3 length is 14 residues. V lost 2 bases and J lost 5, with 7 bases in between. The chain's CDR3 is CASSQPANNSPLHF. The CDR3 bases are TGCGCCAGCAGCCAACCAGCGAATAATTCACCCCTCCACTTT.

The chain couples TRBV30 to TRBJ2-2; D remains unclear. The CDR3 has 13 amino acids. V gave up 1 base and J gave up 3 bases, with 6 bases separating them. The germline CDR1 and CDR2 sequences are GTSNPN and SVGIG (reference sequence). The chain's CDR3 is CAWSEEYTGELFF. For the CDR3, the DNA is TGTGCCTGGAGTGAGGAGTACACCGGGGAGCTGTTTTTT.

The CDR3 coding sequence is TGCGCCAGCAGCTTCGGTCTAGACACCGGGGAGCTGTTTTTT. Translation: CASSFGLDTGELFF. This rearrangement joins TRBV5-1 to TRBJ2-2, with D unresolved. This CDR3 has 14 amino acids. Germline V gene lookup returns CDR1 SGHRS and CDR2 YFSETQ. The ends were cut back, 2 bases at V and 3 bases at J, with 8 bases in the middle.

This clone came up a few times. The CDR3 nucleotides read TGTGCCGTCGGGACAGGGTTATGGGGCTACACCTTC. Amino acids: CAVGTGLWGYTF. J is TRBJ1-2 and V is TRBV28; 9 bases map to TRBD1. Germline assignment: CDR1 MDHEN and CDR2 SYDVKM. CDR3 length: 12 residues. The V and J ends lost 11 bases and 8 bases, in that order; junction bases with no gene match: 9.

About this clone: One end of the junction fails to match germline, which may point to a read error. The rearrangement links TRBV7-7 to TRBJ2-2, with D unresolved. Germline V gene sequence: CDR1 SSHAT, CDR2 FNYEAQ (reference sequence). This CDR3 is 15 amino acids long. The CDR3 coding sequence is TGTGCTAGCAGCCCCGGCCGGGTGAACACCGGGGAGCTGTTTTTT. This sequence encodes CASSPGRVNTGELFF.

This clone was recorded a few times. The chain uses TRBV19 and TRBJ1-2; D might be TRBD1 (6 bases). This CDR3 region has 15 residues. The ends were cut back, 2 bases at V and 0 bases at J, with 10 bases in the middle. Germline V gene sequence: CDR1 LNHDA, CDR2 SQIVND (reference sequence). The CDR3 sequence is CASSIKGGSNYGYTF. CDR3 coding DNA: TGTGCCAGTAGTATAAAAGGGGGATCTAACTATGGCTACACCTTC.

V gene TRBV5-1 combines with J gene TRBJ2-7; tentatively, D is TRBD1 (6 bases). In germline, CDR1 is SGHRS, CDR2 YFSETQ. The V end was cut by 3 bases, the J end by 4 bases, with 20 bases between. CDR3 length: 16 residues. CDR3 in amino acids: CASSSGAFPLLYEQYV. The CDR3 nucleotides are TGCGCCAGCAGCTCAGGGGCCTTCCCCCTCCTATACGAGCAGTACGTC.

This chain connects TRBV4-1 to TRBJ2-1; perhaps TRBD2 as D (5 bases). The CDR3 is made up of 18 amino acids. Between the trimmed V and J ends, which lost 0 bases and 6 bases, there was a span of 21 bases. The germline gives CDR1 MGHRA, CDR2 YSYEKL. The CDR3 DNA is TGCGCCAGCAGCCAAGACCCCAGCGGTGGAACCATCACCAATGAGCAGTTCTTC. Translating it yields CASSQDPSGGTITNEQFF.

The chain joins TRBV19 to TRBJ1-2; TRBD1 is a possible D gene (6 bases). The germline V gene encodes CDR1 LNHDA and CDR2 SQIVND (reference sequence). The CDR3 extends over 11 amino acids. The V end lost 6 bases, the J end lost 8 bases, and 10 bases lay between the germline ends. CDR3 residues: CASRQGWGYTF. In DNA form, the CDR3 reads TGTGCCAGTAGGCAGGGGTGGGGCTACACCTTC. The variable domain in full, with the rest retrieved from reference TRBV19 and TRBJ1-2, is DGGITQSPKYLFRKEGQNVTLSCEQNLNHDAMYWYRQDPGQGLRLIYYSQIVNDFQKGDIAEGYSVSREKKESFPLTVTSAQKNPTAFYLCASRQGWGYTFGSGTRLTVV.

This chain links TRBV6-1 with TRBJ1-3; 7 bases fit TRBD1. Trimming at V came to 4 bases and at J to 4 bases, leaving 16 bases not matched to a gene. The V gene's germline CDR1 is MNHNS and CDR2 SASEGT. CDR3 size: 18 residues. The CDR3 reads CASSANQAQTGVGNTIYF. In DNA, the CDR3 is TGTGCCAGCAGTGCCAACCAGGCCCAAACAGGGGTCGGAAACACCATATATTTT.

The V and J genes are TRBV11-2 and TRBJ2-2, with 8 bases matching TRBD1. V lost 3 bases to trimming and J lost 4 bases; unmatched junction nucleotides: 7. The CDR3 totals 16 residues. Germline V gene sequence: CDR1 SGHAT, CDR2 FQNNGV. The CDR3, as DNA: TGTGCCAGCAGCTTTCGGACAGGGCGCGGCACCGGGGAGCTGTTTTTT. Translating gives CASSFRTGRGTGELFF. The variable domain in full, completed from reference TRBV11-2 and TRBJ2-2, reads EAGVAQSPRYKIIEKRQSVAFWCNPISGHATLYWYQQILGQGPKLLIQFQNNGVVDDSQLPKDRFSAERLKGVDSTLKIQPAKLEDSAVYLCASSFRTGRGTGELFFGEGSRLTVL.

This chain links TRBV6-6 with TRBJ1-1, with D maybe TRBD1 (5 bases). The germline CDR1 and CDR2 sequences are MNHNY and SVGAGI (reference sequence). The CDR3 has 14 residues. The V end was cut by 2 bases, the J end by 7 bases, with 14 bases between. The CDR3 region is CASSYGGWGDEAFF. CDR3 in DNA: TGTGCCAGCAGTTACGGGGGGTGGGGAGATGAAGCTTTCTTT.

The chain carries TRBV5-1 and TRBJ2-2, with D maybe TRBD1 (5 bases). The germline V gene encodes CDR1 SGHRS and CDR2 YFSETQ. This CDR3 has 15 amino acids. Trimming shortened V by 0 bases and J by 5 bases, and 11 bases separated the two germline ends. The CDR3 nucleotides are TGCGCCAGCAGCTTGGATCTCAAGGGGACCGGGGAGCTGTTTTTT. This codes for CASSLDLKGTGELFF.

The chain joins TRBV9 to TRBJ2-1, with D possibly TRBD1 on 6 matching bases. Germline CDR1 is SGDLS and CDR2 is YYNGEE. There are 14 residues in the CDR3. Trimming removed 3 bases from V and 5 bases from J, with 12 bases in between. The CDR3 nucleotides read TGTGCCAGCAGCGCGTACAGGGCCAACAATGAGCAGTTCTTC. Residues: CASSAYRANNEQFF.

The chain employs TRBV5-1 and TRBJ2-7, with D tentatively TRBD2 (6 bases). CDR1 SGHRS and CDR2 YFSETQ come from the germline V gene. The V end lost 4 bases, the J end lost 2 bases, and 10 bases lay between the germline ends. The CDR3 has 13 residues. The CDR3 DNA reads as TGCGCCAGCAGCCTACGGGGGACCTACGAGCAGTACTTC. Protein sequence: CASSLRGTYEQYF.

The chain recombines TRBV4-2 with TRBJ2-2; D might be TRBD2 (6 bases). V dropped 4 bases and J dropped 6 bases, with 12 bases sitting between them. This CDR3 is built from 14 residues. Germline CDR1 is LGHNA and CDR2 is YNFKEQ. This CDR3 is CASSPSVLAGELFF. The CDR3 region has the DNA TGTGCCAGCAGCCCTAGCGTCCTCGCCGGGGAGCTGTTTTTT.

The rearrangement links TRBV13 to TRBJ1-1; possible D gene TRBD1, 6 bases. Germline loops: CDR1 PRHDT, CDR2 FYEKMQ (reference sequence). CDR3 length equals 11 residues. The V gene lost 7 bases and the J gene lost 4 bases, with 7 bases spanning the gap. The CDR3 spells CASKGGTEAFF. As DNA, the CDR3 is TGTGCCAGCAAAGGGGGCACTGAAGCTTTCTTT.

The gene calls are TRBV7-2 and TRBJ2-5, with TRBD2 matching over 7 bases. CDR1 and CDR2 from the germline V gene are SGHTA and FQGNSA. V lost 1 base to trimming and J lost 4 bases; unmatched junction nucleotides: 9. This CDR3 has 16 amino acids. CDR3 protein: CASSLGLSGATETQYF. Here the CDR3 DNA reads TGTGCCAGCAGCTTAGGGTTAAGCGGGGCCACAGAGACCCAGTACTTC.

This rearrangement joins TRBV19 to TRBJ2-5; perhaps TRBD2 as D (5 bases). Trimming took 7 bases from V and 5 from J, leaving 14 bases between them. The CDR3 loop spans 13 amino acids. Germline V gene data show CDR1 as LNHDA and CDR2 as SQIVND (reference sequence). This CDR3 is CASNFRRSETQYF. CDR3 bases: TGTGCCAGTAACTTCAGGAGGTCGGAGACCCAGTACTTC.

This chain joins TRBV2 and TRBJ1-3; D uncertain. Germline assignment: CDR1 SNHLY and CDR2 FYNNEI. V lost 6 bases to trimming and J lost 0 bases, with 9 bases between them. The CDR3 length is 14 residues. CDR3 DNA sequence: TGTGCCAGCAGCGCGACTCGCTCTGGAAACACCATATATTTT. This gives the protein CASSATRSGNTIYF.

The genes are TRBV5-5 and TRBJ2-2; 8 bases match TRBD2. The CDR3 is 17 amino acids. V lost 0 bases and J lost 5; bases outside the gene matches: 9. From germline, CDR1 is SGHKS and CDR2 YYEKEE (reference sequence). The CDR3 spells CASSLVLREADTGELFF. The CDR3 coding sequence is TGTGCCAGCAGCTTGGTGTTGCGGGAGGCCGATACCGGGGAGCTGTTTTTT.

CDR3 residues: CASRPPGETQYF. The CDR3 nucleotides are TGTGCCAGCAGACCCCCGGGGGAGACCCAGTACTTC. The rearrangement uses TRBV21-1 and TRBJ2-5; TRBD2, the table's D call, was not compared with the DNA. TRBV21-1 has pseudogene status. This CDR3 region has 12 residues.

CDR3 loop: CASSPGGIGELFF. In DNA form, the CDR3 reads TGTGCCAGCAGCCCCGGAGGTATCGGGGAGCTGTTTTTT. The chain couples TRBV11-2 to TRBJ2-2; tentative D call: TRBD2 (5 bases). The V and J ends lost 5 bases and 7 bases respectively, with 11 bases between them. The CDR3 length is 13 residues. From germline, CDR1 is SGHAT and CDR2 FQNNGV. Variable domain in full (rest from reference TRBV11-2 and TRBJ2-2): EAGVAQSPRYKIIEKRQSVAFWCNPISGHATLYWYQQILGQGPKLLIQFQNNGVVDDSQLPKDRFSAERLKGVDSTLKIQPAKLEDSAVYLCASSPGGIGELFFGEGSRLTVL.

The rearrangement links TRBV12-5 to TRBJ2-1, with 9 nucleotides matching TRBD2. The CDR3 consists of 16 residues. The V and J ends lost 1 base and 9 bases, in that order; junction bases with no gene match: 10. Germline V gene data show CDR1 as LGHNT and CDR2 as FRNRAP. DNA of the CDR3: TGTGCTAGTGGTTTGGAACTGGGACTAGCTGGGGGTGAGCAGTTCTTC. Translating it yields CASGLELGLAGGEQFF.

The chain uses TRBV19 and TRBJ2-3; TRBD1 matches at 10 bases. Trimming cost V 6 bases and J 7 bases; bases outside gene matches: 10. The CDR3 spans 15 residues. The germline V gene encodes CDR1 LNHDA and CDR2 SQIVND (reference sequence). In DNA form, the CDR3 reads TGTGCCAGTAGACTTCCTGGGACAGGGGCAAATACGCAGTATTTT. This codes for CASRLPGTGANTQYF.

This chain links TRBV19 with TRBJ2-3; TRBD1 matches 11 bases. Trimming at V came to 6 bases and at J to 4 bases, leaving 9 bases not matched to a gene. The CDR3 is made up of 16 amino acids. Germline V gene data show CDR1 as LNHDA and CDR2 as SQIVND (reference sequence). CDR3 sequence (DNA): TGTGCCAGTAGGGGCCGCGGGACAGGGGGTTCAGATACGCAGTATTTT. It specifies CASRGRGTGGSDTQYF.